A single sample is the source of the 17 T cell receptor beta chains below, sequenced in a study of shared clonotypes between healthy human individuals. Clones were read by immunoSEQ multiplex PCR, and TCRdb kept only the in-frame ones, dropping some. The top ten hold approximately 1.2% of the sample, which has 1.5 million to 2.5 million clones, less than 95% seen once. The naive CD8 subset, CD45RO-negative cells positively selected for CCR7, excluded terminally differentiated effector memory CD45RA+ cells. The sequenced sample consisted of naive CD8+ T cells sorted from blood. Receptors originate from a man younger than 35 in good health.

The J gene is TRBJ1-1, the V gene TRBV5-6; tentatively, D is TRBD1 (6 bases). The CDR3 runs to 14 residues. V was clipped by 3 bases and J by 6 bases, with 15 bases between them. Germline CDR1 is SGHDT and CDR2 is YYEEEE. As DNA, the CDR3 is TGTGCCAGCAGCTCAGGGGACGGTTTCCCTGAAGCTTTCTTT. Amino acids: CASSSGDGFPEAFF. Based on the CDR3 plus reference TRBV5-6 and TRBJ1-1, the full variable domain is DAGVTQSPTHLIKTRGQQVTLRCSPKSGHDTVSWYQQALGQGPQFIFQYYEEEERQRGNFPDRFSGHQFPNYSSELNVNALLLGDSALYLCASSSGDGFPEAFFGQGTRLTVV.

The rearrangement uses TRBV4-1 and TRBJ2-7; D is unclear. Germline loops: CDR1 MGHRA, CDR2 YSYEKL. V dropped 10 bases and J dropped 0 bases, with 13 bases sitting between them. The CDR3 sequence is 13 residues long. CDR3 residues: CATAATDSYEQYF. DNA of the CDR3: TGCGCCACAGCTGCCACTGACTCCTACGAGCAGTACTTC.

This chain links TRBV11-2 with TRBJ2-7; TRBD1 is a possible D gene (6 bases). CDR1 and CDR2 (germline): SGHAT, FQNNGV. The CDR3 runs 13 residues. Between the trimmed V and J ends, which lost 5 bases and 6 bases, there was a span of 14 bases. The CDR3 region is CASSPTGGVEQYF. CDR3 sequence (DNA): TGTGCCAGCAGCCCGACAGGTGGCGTCGAGCAGTACTTC.

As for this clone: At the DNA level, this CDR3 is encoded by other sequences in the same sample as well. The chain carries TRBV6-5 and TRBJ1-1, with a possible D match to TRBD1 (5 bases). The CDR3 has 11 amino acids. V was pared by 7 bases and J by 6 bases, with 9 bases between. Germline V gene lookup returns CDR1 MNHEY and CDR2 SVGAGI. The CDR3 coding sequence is TGTGCCAGCACCGCGGGGGCTGAAGCTTTCTTT. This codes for CASTAGAEAFF.

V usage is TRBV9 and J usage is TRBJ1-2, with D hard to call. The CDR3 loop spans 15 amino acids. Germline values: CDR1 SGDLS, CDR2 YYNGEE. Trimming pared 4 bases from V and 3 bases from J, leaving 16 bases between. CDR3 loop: CASSPPLGLHYGYTF. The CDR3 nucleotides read TGTGCCAGCAGCCCCCCACTTGGGCTTCACTATGGCTACACCTTC.

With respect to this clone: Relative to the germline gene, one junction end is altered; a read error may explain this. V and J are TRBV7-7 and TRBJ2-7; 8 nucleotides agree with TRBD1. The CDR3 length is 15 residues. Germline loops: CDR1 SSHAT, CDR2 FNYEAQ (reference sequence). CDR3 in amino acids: CASSLSAGGLSEQYF. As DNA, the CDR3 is TGTGCTAGCAGCTTATCGGCAGGGGGCTTGAGCGAGCAGTACTTC.

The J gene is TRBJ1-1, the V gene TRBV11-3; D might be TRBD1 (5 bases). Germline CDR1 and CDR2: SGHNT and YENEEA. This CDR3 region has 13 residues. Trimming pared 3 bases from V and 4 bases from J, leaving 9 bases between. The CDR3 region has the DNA TGTGCCAGCAGCTTTGGGGCATCCACTGAAGCTTTCTTT. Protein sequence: CASSFGASTEAFF.

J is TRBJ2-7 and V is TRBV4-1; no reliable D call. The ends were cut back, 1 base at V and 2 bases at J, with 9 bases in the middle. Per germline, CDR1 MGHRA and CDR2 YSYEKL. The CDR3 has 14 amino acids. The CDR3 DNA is TGCGCCAGCAGCCAAGGGGAAAGGGCCTACGAGCAGTACTTC. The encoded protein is CASSQGERAYEQYF.

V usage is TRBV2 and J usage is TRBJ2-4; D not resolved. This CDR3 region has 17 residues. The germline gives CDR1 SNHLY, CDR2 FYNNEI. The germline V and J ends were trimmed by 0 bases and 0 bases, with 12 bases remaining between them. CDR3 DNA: TGTGCCAGCAGTGAAGCACGATCAGGTCTAGCCAAAAACATTCAGTACTTC. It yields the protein CASSEARSGLAKNIQYF.

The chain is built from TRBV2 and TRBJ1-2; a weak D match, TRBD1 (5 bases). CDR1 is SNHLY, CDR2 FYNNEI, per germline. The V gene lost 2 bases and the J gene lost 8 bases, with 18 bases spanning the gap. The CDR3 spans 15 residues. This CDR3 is CASSEFARGTMGYTF. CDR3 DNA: TGTGCCAGCAGTGAATTTGCGAGAGGGACGATGGGCTACACCTTC.

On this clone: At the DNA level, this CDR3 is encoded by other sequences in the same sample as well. This chain's CDR3 is CASSLGLTYEQYF. CDR3 coding DNA: TGTGCCAGCAGCTTAGGATTGACCTACGAGCAGTACTTC. This rearrangement joins TRBV11-2 to TRBJ2-7, with D unclear. The V end was cut by 1 base, the J end by 2 bases, with 6 bases between. This CDR3 is 13 amino acids long. Germline assignment: CDR1 SGHAT and CDR2 FQNNGV.

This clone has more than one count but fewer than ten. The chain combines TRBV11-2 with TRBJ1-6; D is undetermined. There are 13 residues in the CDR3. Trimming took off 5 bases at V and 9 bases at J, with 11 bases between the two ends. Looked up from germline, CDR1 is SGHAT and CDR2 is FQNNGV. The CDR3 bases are TGTGCCAGCAGCGGGGAACGAGGTTCACCCCTCCACTTT. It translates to CASSGERGSPLHF.

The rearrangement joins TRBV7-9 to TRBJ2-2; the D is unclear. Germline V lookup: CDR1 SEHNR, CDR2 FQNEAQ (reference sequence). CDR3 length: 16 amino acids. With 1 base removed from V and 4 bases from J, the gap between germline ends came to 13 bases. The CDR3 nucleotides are TGTGCCAGCAGCTTAGAAGTTAGGGTTGGCACCGGGGAGCTGTTTTTT. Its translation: CASSLEVRVGTGELFF.

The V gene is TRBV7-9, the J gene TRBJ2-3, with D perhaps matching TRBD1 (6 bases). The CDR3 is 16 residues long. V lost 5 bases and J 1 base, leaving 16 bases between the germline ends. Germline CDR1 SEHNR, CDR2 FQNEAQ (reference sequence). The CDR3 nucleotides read TGTGCCAGCAGCCACTCCCGGGACACTCGCACAGATACGCAGTATTTT. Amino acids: CASSHSRDTRTDTQYF.

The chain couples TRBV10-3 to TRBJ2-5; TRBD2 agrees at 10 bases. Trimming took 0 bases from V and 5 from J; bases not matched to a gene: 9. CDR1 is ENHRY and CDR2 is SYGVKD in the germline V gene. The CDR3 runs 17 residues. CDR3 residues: CAISESASSGSWETQYF. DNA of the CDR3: TGTGCCATCAGTGAGTCGGCTTCTAGCGGGAGTTGGGAGACCCAGTACTTC.

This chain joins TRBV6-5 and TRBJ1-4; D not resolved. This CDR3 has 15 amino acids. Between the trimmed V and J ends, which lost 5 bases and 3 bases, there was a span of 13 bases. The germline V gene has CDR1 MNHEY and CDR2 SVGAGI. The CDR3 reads CASSRSGEANEKLFF. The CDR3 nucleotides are TGTGCCAGCAGTCGATCCGGGGAGGCTAATGAAAAACTGTTTTTT.

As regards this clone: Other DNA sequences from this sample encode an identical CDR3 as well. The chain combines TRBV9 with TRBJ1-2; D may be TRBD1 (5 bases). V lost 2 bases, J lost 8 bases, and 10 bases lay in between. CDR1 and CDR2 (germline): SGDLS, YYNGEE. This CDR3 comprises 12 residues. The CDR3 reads CASSVQGGGYTF. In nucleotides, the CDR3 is TGTGCCAGCAGCGTCCAGGGAGGAGGCTACACCTTC.